Presented here are 25 T cell receptor beta chains from one specimen sequenced in a study of CD8+ T cells in alopecia areata. The treatment is: oral pan-JAK inhibitor, 5-10 mg twice daily. Once RNA had been extracted, it was reverse transcribed into cDNA to act as the sequencing template. Method: immunoSEQ multiplex PCR; TCRdb's copy keeps in-frame clones and lacks some. This sample yields about 200,000 clones, of which 58% are seen a single time; 5.5% belongs to the top ten. Sequences were derived from CD4+ T cells sorted from blood, sampled at week 24, from a patient treated with tofacitinib. All receptors derive from a human donor with alopecia areata.

This rearrangement joins TRBV30 to TRBJ1-4; D perhaps matches TRBD1 (5 bases). The CDR3 sequence is 14 residues long. V gave up 4 bases and J gave up 8 bases, with 17 bases separating them. Looked up from germline, CDR1 is GTSNPN and CDR2 is SVGIG (reference sequence). The CDR3 sequence: CAWKRDGLLEKLFF. The CDR3 DNA reads TGTGCCTGGAAGCGGGACGGCCTGTTGGAAAAACTGTTTTTT.

Only a few counts were recorded for this clone. The chain links TRBV18 to TRBJ2-3; D ambiguous. The CDR3 consists of 11 residues. Germline V CDR1 and CDR2: KGHSH, LQKENI. Trimming took 1 base from V and 5 from J, leaving 1 base between them. CDR3: CASSPQDTQYF. The CDR3, as DNA: TGTGCCAGCTCACCACAAGATACGCAGTATTTT.

The chain combines TRBV7-2 with TRBJ2-1; 10 bases line up with TRBD2. Per the germline V gene, CDR1 is SGHTA and CDR2 is FQGNSA. The CDR3 consists of 15 residues. The V gene end was trimmed by 2 bases and the J gene end by 7 bases; junction bases not matched to a gene: 5. The DNA of the CDR3 is TGTGCCAGCAGCTTAAGTAGCGGGAGGTTAAATGAGCAGTTCTTC. It codes for CASSLSSGRLNEQFF.

The sample holds one count of this clone. This chain joins TRBV29-1 and TRBJ2-5; TRBD2 aligns across 8 bases. The DNA end favors TRBJ2-7, so the J call may be wrong. The CDR3 length is 13 residues. CDR1 is SQVTM and CDR2 is ANQGSEA in the germline V gene. CDR3 DNA sequence: TGCAGCGTTGTGTACGGGGGGGGCTACGAGCAGTACTTC. Its protein is CSVVYGGGYEQYF.

The chain joins TRBV10-3 to TRBJ2-5, with 12 bases identical to TRBD2. The CDR3 is 15 residues long. V lost 5 bases to trimming and J lost 1 base; unmatched junction nucleotides: 2. The germline V gene encodes CDR1 ENHRY and CDR2 SYGVKD. The CDR3 DNA reads as TGTGCCATCAGTCGACTAGCGGGGGCCCAAGAGACCCAGTACTTC. Translating gives CAISRLAGAQETQYF.

The chain uses TRBV15 and TRBJ1-4; D may be TRBD1 (6 bases). The length of the CDR3 is 15 residues. V gave up 2 bases and J gave up 5 bases, with 12 bases separating them. Germline V CDR1 and CDR2: LNHNV, YYDKDF (reference sequence). CDR3: CATSRHRAGNEKLFF. The CDR3 coding sequence is TGTGCCACCAGCAGACACAGGGCTGGGAATGAAAAACTGTTTTTT.

The CDR3 DNA reads as TGTGCCAGCAGTGAGAGGTCAGGGGGTAATTCACCCCTCCACTTT. Translating it yields CASSERSGGNSPLHF. The V and J genes are TRBV6-4 and TRBJ1-6, with 7 bases fitting TRBD1. CDR1 and CDR2 (germline): MRHNA, SNTAGT. The junction had 5 bases not matched to a gene; V was cut back by 3 bases and J by 6 bases. The CDR3 contains 15 residues.

This chain uses TRBV5-4 with TRBJ2-7; D uncertain. The CDR3 loop spans 14 amino acids. Germline lookup yields CDR1 SGHNT and CDR2 YYREEE (reference sequence). V gave up 4 bases and J gave up 2 bases, with 13 bases separating them. The CDR3 DNA reads as TGTGCCAGCAGCACCCGGACCGACACCTACGAGCAGTACTTC. Encoded protein: CASSTRTDTYEQYF. Supplemented by reference TRBV5-4 and TRBJ2-7, the full variable domain reads ETGVTQSPTHLIKTRGQQVTLRCSSQSGHNTVSWYQQALGQGPQFIFQYYREEENGRGNFPPRFSGLQFPNYSSELNVNALELDDSALYLCASSTRTDTYEQYFGPGTRLTVT.

The rearrangement joins TRBV9 to TRBJ2-5; D is unclear. Trimming took off 0 bases at V and 1 base at J, with 13 bases between the two ends. The CDR3 has 16 residues. Germline loops: CDR1 SGDLS, CDR2 YYNGEE. CDR3 sequence: CASSVEVDVLQETQYF. The CDR3 region has the DNA TGTGCCAGCAGCGTAGAGGTAGATGTCCTCCAAGAGACCCAGTACTTC.

This clone turned up a few times. A much larger clone differs from this one at a single base, so this may be a read error. At the DNA level, this CDR3 is encoded by other sequences in the same sample as well. The rearrangement uses TRBV7-2 and TRBJ2-3; D unresolved. The V gene lost 4 bases and the J gene lost 2 bases, with 1 base spanning the gap. This CDR3 is 11 amino acids long. CDR1 and CDR2 from the germline V gene are SGHTA and FQGNSA. CDR3 in amino acids: CASSSTDTQYF. CDR3 sequence (DNA): TGTGCCAGCAGCTCCACAGATACGCAGTATTTT.

In this sample, this clone turned up a few times. The chain joins TRBV29-1 to TRBJ2-5, with D perhaps matching TRBD1 (6 bases). Looked up from germline, CDR1 is SQVTM and CDR2 is ANQGSEA. This CDR3 spans 13 amino acids. Trimming took 8 bases from V and 4 from J, leaving 17 bases between them. The CDR3 here is CSTRPTGRETQYF. CDR3 bases: TGCAGCACCAGACCGACAGGCCGAGAGACCCAGTACTTC.

This clone occurred once. The chain carries TRBV9 and TRBJ2-7; the match to TRBD1 covers 8 bases. V lost 6 bases, J lost 0 bases, and 5 bases stayed unmatched. CDR1 is SGDLS and CDR2 is YYNGEE in the germline V gene. CDR3 size: 14 residues. CDR3 sequence: CASTAGTGSYEQYF. The DNA for the CDR3 is TGTGCCAGCACCGCCGGGACAGGCTCCTACGAGCAGTACTTC.

This clone has a handful of counts. The chain employs TRBV6-1 and TRBJ2-5; 9 bases are a match to TRBD2. J was trimmed by 5 bases and V by 3 bases; bases with no gene match: 7. CDR3 length equals 15 residues. Germline-derived CDR1 and CDR2 are MNHNS and SASEGT. This CDR3 reads CASSDWREGRETQYF. CDR3 sequence (DNA): TGTGCCAGCAGTGACTGGCGGGAGGGCCGGGAGACCCAGTACTTC.

The rearrangement links TRBV4-1 to TRBJ2-2, with D maybe TRBD2 (5 bases). The CDR3 runs 15 residues. The germline CDR1 and CDR2 sequences are MGHRA and YSYEKL. The V end lost 1 base, the J end lost 7 bases, and 13 bases lay between the germline ends. CDR3 sequence reads: CASSQVWTSVGELFF. DNA of the CDR3: TGCGCCAGCAGCCAAGTTTGGACTTCGGTCGGGGAGCTGTTTTTT.

The chain employs TRBV5-1 and TRBJ2-3; the D is unclear. From germline, CDR1 is SGHRS and CDR2 YFSETQ. The germline V and J ends were trimmed by 2 bases and 2 bases, with 6 bases remaining between them. The CDR3 consists of 13 residues. The CDR3 DNA reads as TGCGCCAGCAGCTTATTATCCACAGATACGCAGTATTTT. This translates into CASSLLSTDTQYF.

The table lists this clone with a few counts. This chain connects TRBV7-2 to TRBJ1-1; D perhaps matches TRBD1 (6 bases). CDR1 and CDR2 from the germline V gene are SGHTA and FQGNSA. There are 15 residues in the CDR3. V was pared by 5 bases and J by 1 base, with 14 bases between. DNA of the CDR3: TGTGCCAGCAGCCCGTACAAGGGACAGAACACTGAAGCTTTCTTT. Its protein product is CASSPYKGQNTEAFF.

The chain joins TRBV9 to TRBJ2-1, with 12 bases fitting TRBD2. The germline V gene has CDR1 SGDLS and CDR2 YYNGEE. Trimming took 5 bases from V and 5 from J; bases not matched to a gene: 5. The CDR3 contains 15 residues. The CDR3 reads CASRGRTSGNNEQFF. CDR3 DNA: TGTGCCAGCAGGGGTCGGACTAGCGGGAACAATGAGCAGTTCTTC.

The chain carries TRBV29-1 and TRBJ2-7; weak D call: TRBD1 (5 bases). V lost 7 bases and J lost 3, with 16 bases in between. The CDR3 runs 13 residues. Germline lookup yields CDR1 SQVTM and CDR2 ANQGSEA. The CDR3: CSAGGRARYEQYF. CDR3 in DNA: TGCAGCGCCGGCGGCAGGGCTCGCTACGAGCAGTACTTC.

V gene TRBV29-1 combines with J gene TRBJ1-1, with TRBD1 identical over 9 bases. From germline, CDR1 is SQVTM and CDR2 ANQGSEA. The CDR3 extends over 14 amino acids. V was pared by 7 bases and J by 5 bases, with 11 bases of the junction left unmatched. CDR3 residues: CSAQTGTGNTEAFF. The CDR3 DNA sequence: TGCAGCGCCCAGACCGGGACAGGGAATACTGAAGCTTTCTTT.

This clone was found once. This chain uses TRBV15 with TRBJ2-3; D ambiguous. The CDR3 runs to 14 residues. V lost 0 bases, J lost 2 bases, and 6 bases lay in between. The germline CDR1 and CDR2 sequences are LNHNV and YYDKDF (reference sequence). The CDR3 region has the DNA TGTGCCACCAGCAGAGATGGGGACACAGATACGCAGTATTTT. Protein sequence: CATSRDGDTDTQYF.

This clone was found once. The genes are TRBV5-4 and TRBJ2-1; D could derive from TRBD1 or TRBD2 (5 bases each). The CDR3 runs to 15 residues. Looked up from germline, CDR1 is SGHNT and CDR2 is YYREEE (reference sequence). The V gene lost 4 bases and the J gene lost 0 bases, with 11 bases spanning the gap. Here the CDR3 DNA reads TGTGCCAGCAGCCCAACTAGGGGCTCCTACAATGAGCAGTTCTTC. It encodes CASSPTRGSYNEQFF.

This rearrangement joins TRBV27 to TRBJ2-3; D unclear. The CDR3 extends over 15 amino acids. V was pared by 3 bases and J by 2 bases, with 12 bases between. Germline lookup yields CDR1 MNHEY and CDR2 SMNVEV (reference sequence). CDR3 amino acids: CASSFLDGTTDTQYF. The CDR3 coding sequence is TGTGCCAGCAGTTTTCTGGACGGAACCACAGATACGCAGTATTTT.

The chain has TRBV5-4 and TRBJ2-3, with D unclear. This CDR3 comprises 15 residues. Per the germline V gene, CDR1 is SGHNT and CDR2 is YYREEE (reference sequence). The germline V and J ends were trimmed by 4 bases and 5 bases, with 17 bases remaining between them. CDR3 region: CASSQRADPGDTQYF. CDR3 coding DNA: TGTGCCAGCAGCCAAAGGGCGGATCCCGGAGATACGCAGTATTTT. Complete variable domain (other parts from reference TRBV5-4 and TRBJ2-3): ETGVTQSPTHLIKTRGQQVTLRCSSQSGHNTVSWYQQALGQGPQFIFQYYREEENGRGNFPPRFSGLQFPNYSSELNVNALELDDSALYLCASSQRADPGDTQYFGPGTRLTVL.

This sequence joins TRBV2 and TRBJ2-7; D is ambiguous. This CDR3 contains 14 residues. Trimming took off 0 bases at V and 9 bases at J, with 15 bases between the two ends. Germline V lookup: CDR1 SNHLY, CDR2 FYNNEI. In DNA form, the CDR3 reads TGTGCCAGCAGTGAAGCCCGGAAACTGGCGCCGCAGTACTTC. Translation: CASSEARKLAPQYF.

The table lists this clone with a few counts. CDR3 DNA sequence: TGTGCCAGCAGCCCAACCGGACAGGGTCTAGGGGTGCAGTACTTC. As protein: CASSPTGQGLGVQYF. The chain recombines TRBV11-2 with TRBJ2-7; 8 nucleotides match TRBD1. The germline V gene has CDR1 SGHAT and CDR2 FQNNGV. With V trimmed by 5 bases and J by 9 bases, 15 bases remained unmatched. This CDR3 is built from 15 residues.